This entry is about one TCR beta chain. Extracted from the samples, RNA was reverse transcribed into cDNA to serve as the sequencing template. Generated by immunoSEQ multiplex PCR, the TCRdb table keeps only in-frame clones and is missing some. The data hold some 190,000 clones, with approximately 51% observed a single time. These data originate in a study of CD8+ T cells in alopecia areata. Looking at the study overall: Treated patients swallowed 5 to 10 mg of oral tofacitinib twice daily. The study gave tofacitinib for 6 to 18 months, then 6 months off drug.

Stated treatment: oral pan-JAK inhibitor, 5-10 mg twice daily. Obtained from alopecia areata patients were lesional scalp punch biopsies along with peripheral blood. CD4+ and CD8+ T cells were sorted from PBMCs. Germline V gene lookup returns CDR1 SEHNR and CDR2 FQNEAQ (reference sequence). The CDR3 loop spans 17 amino acids. The V gene lost 1 base and the J gene lost 2 bases, with 16 bases spanning the gap. The sequence derives from a human donor with alopecia areata. V and J are TRBV7-9 and TRBJ2-3; maybe TRBD1 (5 bases). This specimen consisted of CD8+ T cells sorted from blood, obtained at approximately week 52, from a patient treated with tofacitinib. CDR3 loop: CASSLDLAGRYTDTQYF. DNA for the CDR3: TGTGCCAGCAGCTTAGATTTAGCAGGGCGTTACACAGATACGCAGTATTTT.